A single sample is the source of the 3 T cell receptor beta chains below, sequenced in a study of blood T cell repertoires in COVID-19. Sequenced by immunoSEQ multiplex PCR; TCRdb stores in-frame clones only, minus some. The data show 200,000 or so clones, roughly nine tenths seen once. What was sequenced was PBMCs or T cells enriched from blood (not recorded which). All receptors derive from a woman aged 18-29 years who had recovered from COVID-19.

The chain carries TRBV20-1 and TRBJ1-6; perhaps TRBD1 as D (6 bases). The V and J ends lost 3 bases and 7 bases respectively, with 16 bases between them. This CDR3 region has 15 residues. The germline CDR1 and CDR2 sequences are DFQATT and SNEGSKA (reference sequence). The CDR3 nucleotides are TGCAGTGCTAGTCCCCTAGGGGGATTGAATTCACCCCTCCACTTT. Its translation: CSASPLGGLNSPLHF.

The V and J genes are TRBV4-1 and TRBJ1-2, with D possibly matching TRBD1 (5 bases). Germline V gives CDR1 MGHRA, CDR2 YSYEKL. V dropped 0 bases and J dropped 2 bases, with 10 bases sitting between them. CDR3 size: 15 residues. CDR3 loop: CASSQEAGENYGYTF. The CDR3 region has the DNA TGCGCCAGCAGCCAAGAGGCGGGGGAGAACTATGGCTACACCTTC.

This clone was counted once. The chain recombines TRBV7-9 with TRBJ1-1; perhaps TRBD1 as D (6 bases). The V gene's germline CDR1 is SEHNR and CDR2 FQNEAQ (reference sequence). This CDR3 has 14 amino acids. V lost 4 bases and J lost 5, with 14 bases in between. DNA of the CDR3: TGTGCCAGCAGCTCGACAGGCCCTGGGACTGAAGCTTTCTTT. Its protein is CASSSTGPGTEAFF.